This T cell receptor (beta chain) came from a study of blood T cell repertoires in COVID-19. Across the study: Material from acute and convalescent COVID-19 was sourced from the United States, Italy and Spain. T cells, B-cell-depleted T cells, or PBMCs provided the cDNA or gDNA that served as material.

The authors' processing: Amplifying reference gene primers gave estimates of nucleated cell counts. Assay: immunoSEQ multiplex PCR; the TCRdb copy retains only in-frame clones and omits some. The D gene and trimming were derived from the DNA, and the V and J assignments and clone size from that table. In the table there are about 76,000 clones, over 75% of which are singletons. The CDR3 consists of 20 residues. Germline V gene lookup returns CDR1 MNHEY and CDR2 SMNVEV (reference sequence). J was trimmed by 1 base and V by 3 bases; bases with no gene match: 14. The rearrangement links TRBV27 to TRBJ2-7, with 14 bases matching TRBD2. Material: peripheral blood. The receptor's source is a middle-aged man with active COVID-19. The CDR3 nucleotides are TGTGCCAGCAGTTTCGCCCAGACTAGCGGGAGGGCCCTTGGGTCCTACGAGCAGTACTTC. Its translation: CASSFAQTSGRALGSYEQYF.